A selection of T cell receptor beta chains follows, all from one sample in a study of T cells in Graves' hyperthyroidism and ophthalmopathy. TCRdb re-derived calls from the multiplex PCR reads in MiXCR, one entry per CDR3 protein. Here the sample spans about 600,000 distinct CDR3 sequences, more than 14% being singletons. Sequences were obtained from blood. The receptors were gathered from a woman between 50 and 59 years old with Graves' ophthalmopathy. The CDR3 runs from the conserved cysteine through the conserved F or W. D genes are given only for firm matches. Clone size is shown for a subset of rows, as once, few, many or a class of expanded clone.

j_call	v_call	clone_size	d_call	cdr3_nt	cdr3_aa
TRBJ1-2	TRBV6-1	.	.	TGTGCCAGCAGTATTTCGGGGACGGCGGGGGGCTACACCTTC	CASSISGTAGGYTF
TRBJ2-1	TRBV7-9	.	TRBD2	TGTGCCAGCAGTAAGACTAGCGGGACAGGTGGTGAGCAGTTCTTC	CASSKTSGTGGEQFF
TRBJ2-1	TRBV30	few	.	TGTGCCTGGAGTGAGACTAGACGTTACAATGAGCAGTTCTTC	CAWSETRRYNEQFF
TRBJ1-2	TRBV6-2/TRBV6-3	many	.	TGTGCCAGCAGCAACAGGAACCTCTATGGCTACACCTTC	CASSNRNLYGYTF
TRBJ2-3	TRBV12-3/TRBV12-4	.	.	TGTGCCAGCACCCCCGACTCTCCTCGCACAGATACGCAGTATTTT	CASTPDSPRTDTQYF
TRBJ2-7	TRBV28	many	.	TGTGCCAGCAGTTCCGGGAGATACGAGCAGTACTTC	CASSSGRYEQYF
TRBJ2-1	TRBV9	many	TRBD2	TGTGCCAGCAGCGTTGGACTAGCGATTTGGGAGCAGTTCTTC	CASSVGLAIWEQFF
TRBJ2-2	TRBV7-3	many	.	TGTGCCAGCAGCTTAATGGGGGTTAGCGGGGAGCTGTTTTTT	CASSLMGVSGELFF
TRBJ2-1	TRBV9	.	TRBD2	TGTGCCAGCGGCTTTAGCGGGGACAATGAGCAGTTCTTC	CASGFSGDNEQFF
TRBJ2-5	TRBV6-1	.	.	TGTGCCAGCAGCCAACAGGGAGTCGAGACCCAGTACTTC	CASSQQGVETQYF
TRBJ2-1	TRBV24-1	many	TRBD1	TGTGCCACCAGTGACCCTGACAGGGGGCTTGGTGAGCAGTTCTTC	CATSDPDRGLGEQFF
TRBJ1-6	TRBV30	.	.	TGTGCCTGGAAGGGCAGGTATAATTCACCCCTCCACTTT	CAWKGRYNSPLHF
TRBJ2-1	TRBV5-6	.	TRBD2	TGTGCCAGCGGAACTAGCGGGCAGGCCTACAATGAGCAGTTCTTC	CASGTSGQAYNEQFF
TRBJ2-3	TRBV27	.	.	TGTGCCAGCAGTTTCCAGAACACAGATACGCAGTATTTT	CASSFQNTDTQYF
TRBJ2-1	TRBV20-1	.	.	TGCAGTGCTAGAAAGAGCTCCTACAATGAGCAGTTCTTC	CSARKSSYNEQFF
TRBJ1-2	TRBV20-1	few	TRBD1	TGCAGTGCTAGAGAGAACCGGGACAGAAACTATGGCTACACCTTC	CSARENRDRNYGYTF
TRBJ1-6	TRBV9	few	.	TGTGCCAGCAGCCCCGCCATGGGTATGGATTCACCCCTCCACTTT	CASSPAMGMDSPLHF
TRBJ2-1	TRBV6-2/TRBV6-3	.	TRBD2	TGTGCCAGTTCGTGGAAAATAGCGGGGGACTACAATGAGCAGTTCTTC	CASSWKIAGDYNEQFF
TRBJ2-6	TRBV29-1	few	.	TGCAGCGTTGAGGCCTTGGCAGGGGCCAACGTCCTGACTTTC	CSVEALAGANVLTF
TRBJ1-1	TRBV15	.	.	TGTGCCACCAGCACAGGGAACACTGAAGCTTTCTTT	CATSTGNTEAFF
TRBJ2-5	TRBV3-1	once	.	TGTGCCAGCAGCCAAGAGGAAAGGTTGAGGGAGACCCAGTACTTC	CASSQEERLRETQYF
TRBJ2-7	TRBV7-2	many	TRBD1	TGTGCCAGCAGCTTGACCGGGACAGTGACCTACGAGCAGTACTTC	CASSLTGTVTYEQYF
TRBJ1-1	TRBV10-2	.	TRBD1	TGCGCCAGCAGTGAGAGGGGGGATTTCTGGACAGGGTACACTGAAGCTTTCTTT	CASSERGDFWTGYTEAFF
TRBJ1-5	TRBV28	many	TRBD1	TGTGCCAGCAGTCCGAGTCCCGGGACAGGGAAGGGGTATCAGCCCCAGCATTTT	CASSPSPGTGKGYQPQHF
TRBJ1-2	TRBV4-1	many	TRBD1	TGCGCCAGCAGCCAGGGGGACAGGGGTCATGACGGCTACACCTTC	CASSQGDRGHDGYTF
TRBJ2-7	TRBV18	few	.	TGTGCCAGCTCACCACCTATTTACAAAAAAGACAGGCCGATCTACGAGCAGTACTTC	CASSPPIYKKDRPIYEQYF
TRBJ2-2	TRBV25-1	.	.	TGTGCCAGTAATGATCAGCCCGGGGAGCTGTTTTTT	CASNDQPGELFF
TRBJ1-2	TRBV19	.	.	TGTGCCAGTAGGGGGCTTGGGGGATCGCGGTATGGCTACACCTTC	CASRGLGGSRYGYTF
TRBJ1-5	TRBV7-2	many	TRBD1	TGTGCCAGCAGCGCACAAGGGACAGTTAATCAGCCCCAGCATTTT	CASSAQGTVNQPQHF
TRBJ1-1	TRBV18	many	.	TGTGCCAGCTCACCTTTCACCGAGGGCACTGAAGCTTTCTTT	CASSPFTEGTEAFF
TRBJ2-7	TRBV20-1	.	.	TGCAGTGCTAGAGTATGGCAGGAGGTATACGAGCAGTACTTC	CSARVWQEVYEQYF
TRBJ2-1	TRBV20-1	many	.	TGCAGTGCTAGAGACTCCAGGTACAATGAGCAGTTCTTC	CSARDSRYNEQFF
TRBJ2-2	TRBV11-1	many	.	TGTGCCAGCAGGTGGACGGGAAACACCGGGGAGCTGTTTTTT	CASRWTGNTGELFF
TRBJ2-2	TRBV19	few	TRBD2	TGTGCCAGTAGTCCTCCGGTAGCGGGAGGACCCGGGGGGAAGCTGTTTTTT	CASSPPVAGGPGGKLFF
TRBJ2-3	TRBV5-1	many	TRBD1	TGCGCCAGCAGCTTTAGACAGGGGCTTCTAGATACGCAGTATTTT	CASSFRQGLLDTQYF
TRBJ2-1	TRBV28	many	TRBD2	TGTGCCAGCAGTAGGCTAGCGGGAGCAAATGAGCAGTTCTTC	CASSRLAGANEQFF
TRBJ2-5	TRBV20-1	many	TRBD2	TGCAGTGCTAAGCGGGAGGCCGCGGAGACCCAGTACTTC	CSAKREAAETQYF
TRBJ2-1	TRBV14	.	.	TGTGCCAGCAGCCAAGTATATAGGGGTGAGCAGTTCTTC	CASSQVYRGEQFF
TRBJ2-7	TRBV9	many	.	TGTGCCAGCAGCCTCGGCGGTTCTATCGACTACGAGCAGTACTTC	CASSLGGSIDYEQYF
TRBJ2-5	TRBV3-1	.	.	TGTGCCAGCAGCCTAGAAGAGACCCAGCACTTC	CASSLEETQHF
TRBJ2-3	TRBV6-1	many	TRBD1	TGTGCCAGCAGTACTTACGGGACAGGCACAGATACGCAGTATTTT	CASSTYGTGTDTQYF